This TCR beta chain was documented in a study of shared clonotypes between healthy human individuals. V was pared by 2 bases and J by 13 bases, with 11 bases of the junction left unmatched. Looked up from germline, CDR1 is MNHNY and CDR2 is SVGAGI (reference sequence). This CDR3 contains 14 residues. Here immunoSEQ multiplex PCR was the method, and the copy in TCRdb shows in-frame clones only, minus some. Of more than 550,000 clones listed, roughly two thirds are singletons. Only a few counts were recorded for this clone. Negatively enriched CD4+ T cells were divided by CD45RA into naive and memory. V usage is TRBV6-6 and J usage is TRBJ2-1; TRBD2 matches at 7 bases. The source of this sequence is a woman aged 25 to 45 in good health. Sequencing used memory CD4+ T cells sorted from blood. Subset defined: CD45RA-negative fraction. CDR3 nucleotide sequence: TGTGCCAGCAGTTACGGTGACGGCGGGAGCGGACAGTTCTTC. Its protein is CASSYGDGGSGQFF.